This TCR beta chain stems from a study of cytotoxic CD8 clonotypes in ibrutinib-treated CLL. General study results and limits: Treatment saw public clonotypes, which were uncommon, either contract or stay stable.

This CDR3 comprises 12 residues. V was clipped by 2 bases and J by 2 bases, with 6 bases between them. Germline lookup yields CDR1 SQVTM and CDR2 ANQGSEA. Assay used: immunoSEQ multiplex PCR; TCRdb lists only in-frame clones, some missing. The data contain approximately 50,000 clones, approximately 75% of them singletons. Notes on this clone: The antigen is not known.

The chain employs TRBV29-1 and TRBJ2-5; no definite D call. This clonotype was sampled from a human donor with chronic lymphocytic leukemia. Source: PBMCs, taken after 12 months of ibrutinib treatment. In nucleotides, the CDR3 is TGCAGCGTTGAAAGTCAACAAGAGACCCAGTACTTC. Translating it yields CSVESQQETQYF. Full variable domain (rest looked up from reference TRBV29-1 and TRBJ2-5): SAVISQKPSRDICQRGTSLTIQCQVDSQVTMMFWYRQQPGQSLTLIATANQGSEATYESGFVIDKFPISRPNLTFSTLTVSNMSPEDSSIYLCSVESQQETQYFGPGTRLLVL.